Presented here are 6 T cell receptor beta chains from one specimen sequenced in a study of cytomegalovirus exposure and HLA in healthy donors. Both 60 Vbeta primers and 13 Jbeta primers went into the PCR. Method: immunoSEQ multiplex PCR; TCRdb's copy keeps in-frame clones and lacks some. Of 150,000 to 180,000 clones listed, 60% to 85% are singletons. The specimen was PBMCs. All receptors derive from a woman aged 40 to 49 in good health and CMV-seronegative.

The V and J genes are TRBV6-1 and TRBJ2-7; 8 nucleotides agree with TRBD2. Germline V gene lookup returns CDR1 MNHNS and CDR2 SASEGT. The CDR3 totals 13 residues. With 3 bases clipped from V and 4 bases from J, the junction kept 2 bases outside the gene matches. CDR3 bases: TGTGCCAGCAGTGAGACTAGCGCTTACGAGCAGTACTTC. Protein: CASSETSAYEQYF.

The chain is built from TRBV19 and TRBJ1-2; D is perhaps TRBD1 (6 bases). The CDR3 contains 15 residues. Germline CDR1 is LNHDA and CDR2 is SQIVND (reference sequence). With 0 bases removed from V and 3 bases from J, the gap between germline ends came to 11 bases. The DNA for the CDR3 is TGTGCCAGTAGTATAGATCGCAGGGGTTACTATGGCTACACCTTC. Its translation: CASSIDRRGYYGYTF.

The CDR3 protein is CASSLDRRNTEAFF. Here the CDR3 DNA reads TGTGCCAGCAGCTTAGATAGGAGAAACACTGAAGCTTTCTTT. The chain uses TRBV5-4 and TRBJ1-1, with D hard to call. In germline, CDR1 is SGHNT, CDR2 YYREEE (reference sequence). The CDR3 covers 14 residues. Between the trimmed V and J ends, which lost 2 bases and 2 bases, there was a span of 10 bases.

The CDR3: CASSADRGQPQHF. In DNA, the CDR3 is TGTGCCAGCAGCGCCGACCGGGGGCAGCCCCAGCATTTT. The chain uses TRBV9 and TRBJ1-5; D is perhaps TRBD1 (5 bases). The CDR3 runs 13 residues. Germline assignment: CDR1 SGDLS and CDR2 YYNGEE. Trimming stripped 3 bases from V and 7 bases from J, with 11 bases between.

The chain recombines TRBV6-5 with TRBJ1-2; 7 nucleotides match TRBD1. Germline V gene data show CDR1 as MNHEY and CDR2 as SVGAGI. After removal of 4 bases from V and 4 bases from J, the junction contained 9 bases not matched to a gene. The CDR3 contains 15 residues. The CDR3 DNA sequence: TGTGCCAGCAGTTCCGTGACAGGGCTCCTCTATGGCTACACCTTC. It codes for CASSSVTGLLYGYTF.

This clone was found a few times. V and J are TRBV6-5 and TRBJ1-3; possible D gene TRBD1, 6 bases. The CDR3 is 16 residues long. Germline lookup yields CDR1 MNHEY and CDR2 SVGAGI. The V gene lost 2 bases and the J gene lost 2 bases, with 13 bases spanning the gap. The CDR3 loop reads CASSYGVGDTGNTIYF. The CDR3 nucleotides read TGTGCCAGCAGTTACGGTGTGGGGGACACTGGAAACACCATATATTTT.